The 14 T cell receptor beta chains listed next were all sequenced from one sample in a study of cytomegalovirus exposure and HLA in healthy donors. Vbeta (60) and Jbeta (13) primers were used in the PCR. Measured with immunoSEQ multiplex PCR; TCRdb has only the in-frame clones, and not every one. Of more than 120,000 clones in the sample, approximately 80% were seen once. Sequencing was performed on PBMCs. Every receptor here comes from a male donor in good health and CMV-seronegative.

The chain uses TRBV30 and TRBJ1-1; 7 nucleotides line up with TRBD1. The CDR3 is made up of 13 amino acids. After removal of 0 bases from V and 5 bases from J, the junction contained 3 bases not matched to a gene. CDR1 and CDR2 from the germline V gene are GTSNPN and SVGIG (reference sequence). The CDR3 here is CAWSVTGFTEAFF. As DNA, the CDR3 is TGTGCCTGGAGTGTGACAGGGTTTACTGAAGCTTTCTTT.

The CDR3, as DNA: TGTGCCAGCAGTTCCCGGTGGCAGGGGAATGTCAAGGGCAATCAGCCCCAGCATTTT. Encoded protein: CASSSRWQGNVKGNQPQHF. J is TRBJ1-5 and V is TRBV27, with D maybe TRBD1 (6 bases). V lost 4 bases to trimming and J lost 2 bases, with 24 bases between them. This CDR3 has 19 amino acids. Germline V lookup: CDR1 MNHEY, CDR2 SMNVEV (reference sequence).

Only one count was recorded for this clone. V gene TRBV9 combines with J gene TRBJ1-3; D uncertain. The V end was cut by 0 bases, the J end by 0 bases, with 10 bases between. The CDR3 contains 16 residues. CDR1 and CDR2 (germline): SGDLS, YYNGEE. The CDR3 coding sequence is TGTGCCAGCAGCGTAGGTTTGACTAGCTCTGGAAACACCATATATTTT. It specifies CASSVGLTSSGNTIYF.

J is TRBJ2-7 and V is TRBV9; D is unclear. The CDR3 length is 14 residues. The germline V gene has CDR1 SGDLS and CDR2 YYNGEE. V was shortened by 0 bases and J by 0 bases, with 7 bases between the two germline ends. CDR3 region: CASSVVGSSYEQYF. The CDR3 nucleotides are TGTGCCAGCAGCGTAGTTGGTAGCTCCTACGAGCAGTACTTC.

CDR3 DNA sequence: TGTGCCAGCAGTTTTCATCAGGCCGGGGAGCTGTTTTTT. The encoded protein is CASSFHQAGELFF. This chain connects TRBV27 to TRBJ2-2; D gene ambiguous. Germline CDR1 is MNHEY and CDR2 is SMNVEV (reference sequence). The ends were cut back, 3 bases at V and 6 bases at J, with 8 bases in the middle. This CDR3 comprises 13 residues.

This clone was counted a few times. The chain uses TRBV5-1 and TRBJ2-1; D is unclear. V was shortened by 4 bases and J by 6 bases, with 17 bases between the two germline ends. CDR3 size: 15 residues. In germline, CDR1 is SGHRS, CDR2 YFSETQ. This chain's CDR3 is CASSPYYASINEQFF. As DNA, the CDR3 is TGCGCCAGCAGCCCCTACTACGCCTCTATCAATGAGCAGTTCTTC. Full variable domain (missing parts from reference TRBV5-1 and TRBJ2-1): KAGVTQTPRYLIKTRGQQVTLSCSPISGHRSVSWYQQTPGQGLQFLFEYFSETQRNKGNFPGRFSGRQFSNSRSEMNVSTLELGDSALYLCASSPYYASINEQFFGPGTRLTVL.

The chain couples TRBV5-1 to TRBJ1-1; D not certain. Looked up from germline, CDR1 is SGHRS and CDR2 is YFSETQ. V was pared by 1 base and J by 1 base, with 8 bases between. This CDR3 is 14 amino acids long. This CDR3 reads CASSLYSQNTEAFF. CDR3 DNA: TGCGCCAGCAGCTTGTACAGTCAGAACACTGAAGCTTTCTTT.

This chain links TRBV9 with TRBJ2-7; perhaps TRBD2 as D (7 bases). Trimming shortened V by 0 bases and J by 3 bases, and 22 bases separated the two germline ends. Germline CDR1 SGDLS, CDR2 YYNGEE. There are 18 residues in the CDR3. The CDR3 is CASSVGEGGHPGFYEQYF. The CDR3 nucleotides are TGTGCCAGCAGCGTAGGGGAGGGGGGGCATCCCGGCTTCTACGAGCAGTACTTC.

J is TRBJ2-5 and V is TRBV27; 11 bases match TRBD1. Trimming removed 4 bases from V and 9 bases from J; junction bases left unmatched: 4. The length of the CDR3 is 13 residues. Germline CDR1 reads MNHEY; CDR2 reads SMNVEV (reference sequence). This CDR3 is CASSSRDRGAQYF. The CDR3, as DNA: TGTGCCAGCAGTTCCCGGGACAGGGGGGCCCAGTACTTC.

The chain is built from TRBV2 and TRBJ1-4; D is ambiguous. There are 14 residues in the CDR3. Trimming took off 7 bases at V and 8 bases at J, with 17 bases between the two ends. Germline CDR1 is SNHLY and CDR2 is FYNNEI. CDR3 nucleotide sequence: TGTGCCAGCAACCCTACCCAGGTTTGGGAAAAACTGTTTTTT. This sequence encodes CASNPTQVWEKLFF.

The rearrangement uses TRBV27 and TRBJ1-1; TRBD1 agrees at 7 bases. The length of the CDR3 is 12 residues. After removal of 6 bases from V and 5 bases from J, the junction contained 3 bases not matched to a gene. Germline V CDR1 and CDR2: MNHEY, SMNVEV (reference sequence). CDR3 residues: CASSPTGTEAFF. The CDR3 region has the DNA TGTGCCAGCAGCCCGACAGGGACTGAAGCTTTCTTT.

CDR3 protein: CASSSRDRYSNQPQHF. CDR3 in DNA: TGTGCCAGTAGTAGCCGTGACAGGTATAGCAATCAGCCCCAGCATTTT. The chain carries TRBV19 and TRBJ1-5; a possible D gene is TRBD1 (6 bases). Looked up from germline, CDR1 is LNHDA and CDR2 is SQIVND (reference sequence). CDR3 length: 16 residues. V was clipped by 4 bases and J by 0 bases, with 13 bases between them.

The V and J genes are TRBV7-9 and TRBJ2-1, with a weak D call TRBD2 (6 bases). The germline V gene has CDR1 SEHNR and CDR2 FQNEAQ (reference sequence). The V end was cut by 0 bases, the J end by 9 bases, with 21 bases between. The CDR3 has 17 residues. The CDR3 protein is CASSLALRTAREAEQFF. CDR3 DNA: TGTGCCAGCAGCTTAGCGCTTCGGACGGCGAGGGAGGCTGAGCAGTTCTTC.

The chain is built from TRBV19 and TRBJ1-1; D is unclear. CDR1 is LNHDA and CDR2 is SQIVND in the germline V gene (reference sequence). The V gene lost 2 bases and the J gene lost 6 bases, with 16 bases spanning the gap. This CDR3 region has 15 residues. The CDR3 loop reads CASSISPGGGAEAFF. The CDR3, as DNA: TGTGCCAGTAGTATAAGTCCCGGAGGTGGCGCTGAAGCTTTCTTT.